The rows below give T cell receptor beta chains drawn from one sample of a study of cytomegalovirus exposure and HLA in healthy donors. This table comes from immunoSEQ multiplex PCR, and its TCRdb copy is limited to in-frame clones, with some not included. The repertoire has 120,000 to 150,000 clones, 75% to 80% of them found once; the top ten carry 4.5% to 5%. The specimen was PBMCs. Receptors were obtained from a woman between 45 and 60 years old in good health and CMV-seronegative. CDR3s include the opening cysteine and the closing phenylalanine or tryptophan. A D gene is named only where the DNA matches it firmly. Size is omitted from some rows. Given values are once, few, many or a class for expanded clones.

clone size	V gene	D gene	J gene	CDR3 DNA	CDR3 protein
-	TRBV2	-	TRBJ1-2	TGTGCCTCGGCGGGGGATACTAACTATGGCTACACCTTC	CASAGDTNYGYTF
-	TRBV7-9	-	TRBJ1-5	TGTGCCAGCAGCGAGGGTTTTGGTCAGCCCCAGCATTTT	CASSEGFGQPQHF
few	TRBV15	TRBD1	TRBJ2-5	TGTGCCACCAGCAGAGCAACGACAGGGATAGCAAGAGACCAGTACTTC	CATSRATTGIARDQYF
-	TRBV7-2	TRBD1	TRBJ1-2	TGTGCCAGCAGCCCTGACAGGGGGCTAGGCTATGGCTACACCTTC	CASSPDRGLGYGYTF
-	TRBV15	TRBD2	TRBJ2-5	TGTGCCACCAGCAGAGATAGGGCTAGCGGGGGGGAGACCCAGTACTTC	CATSRDRASGGETQYF
-	TRBV30	TRBD1	TRBJ1-1	TGTGCCTGGAGTTCCTCCCTCCGACAGGGTGAGGGTACTGAAGCTTTCTTT	CAWSSSLRQGEGTEAFF
-	TRBV9	-	TRBJ1-1	TGTGCCTCATCGACCGGGGACAAGAGAGAAGCTTTCTTT	CASSTGDKREAFF
-	TRBV2	-	TRBJ2-6	TGTGCCAGCAGTGAATCACAGTATCGCTATGAACCTGGGGCCAACGTCCTGACTTTC	CASSESQYRYEPGANVLTF
few	TRBV7-2	TRBD1	TRBJ1-1	TGTGCCAGCAGCTCGGCCCTCGGGACAGACACTGAAGCTTTCTTT	CASSSALGTDTEAFF
few	TRBV28	TRBD2	TRBJ2-7	TGTGCCAGCAGTTCCCCCGGGGGCGGGGGGATTGCCTACGAGCAGTACTTC	CASSSPGGGGIAYEQYF
-	TRBV5-1	TRBD2	TRBJ2-1	TGCGCCAGCAGCTTGGTAGTAGCGGGGCACAATGAGCAGTTCTTC	CASSLVVAGHNEQFF
-	TRBV6-5	-	TRBJ2-7	TGTGCCAGCAGTTACAACAGGTTCTACGAGCAGTACTTC	CASSYNRFYEQYF
-	TRBV19	TRBD1	TRBJ1-4	TGTGCCAGTAGTCCGGGACAGGGTCACGAAAAACTGTTTTTT	CASSPGQGHEKLFF
-	TRBV7-8	TRBD1	TRBJ1-6	TGTGCCAGCAGCCTATCGGACAGGGGGTATGATTCACCCCTCCACTTT	CASSLSDRGYDSPLHF
-	TRBV7-9	TRBD2	TRBJ2-5	TGTGCCAGCAGCCCGGGACTAGCGGGGGGGCATCGGTACTTC	CASSPGLAGGHRYF
-	TRBV4-1	TRBD1	TRBJ1-1	TGCGCCAGCAGGACAGGGCTTAACACTGAAGCTTTCTTT	CASRTGLNTEAFF